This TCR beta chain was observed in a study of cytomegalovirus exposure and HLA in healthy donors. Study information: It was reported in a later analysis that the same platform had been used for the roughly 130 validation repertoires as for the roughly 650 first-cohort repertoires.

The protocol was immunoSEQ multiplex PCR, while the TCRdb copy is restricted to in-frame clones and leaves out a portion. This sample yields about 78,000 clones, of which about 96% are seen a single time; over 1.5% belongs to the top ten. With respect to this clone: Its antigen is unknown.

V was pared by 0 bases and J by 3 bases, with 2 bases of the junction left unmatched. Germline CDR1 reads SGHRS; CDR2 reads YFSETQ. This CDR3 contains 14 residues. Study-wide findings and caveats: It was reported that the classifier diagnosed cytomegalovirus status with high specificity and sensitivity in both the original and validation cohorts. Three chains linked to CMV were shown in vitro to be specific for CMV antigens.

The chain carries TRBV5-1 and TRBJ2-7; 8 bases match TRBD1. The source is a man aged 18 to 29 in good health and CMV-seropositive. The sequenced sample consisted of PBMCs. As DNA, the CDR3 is TGCGCCAGCAGCTTGGGGACAGGGAACTACGAGCAGTACTTC. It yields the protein CASSLGTGNYEQYF.